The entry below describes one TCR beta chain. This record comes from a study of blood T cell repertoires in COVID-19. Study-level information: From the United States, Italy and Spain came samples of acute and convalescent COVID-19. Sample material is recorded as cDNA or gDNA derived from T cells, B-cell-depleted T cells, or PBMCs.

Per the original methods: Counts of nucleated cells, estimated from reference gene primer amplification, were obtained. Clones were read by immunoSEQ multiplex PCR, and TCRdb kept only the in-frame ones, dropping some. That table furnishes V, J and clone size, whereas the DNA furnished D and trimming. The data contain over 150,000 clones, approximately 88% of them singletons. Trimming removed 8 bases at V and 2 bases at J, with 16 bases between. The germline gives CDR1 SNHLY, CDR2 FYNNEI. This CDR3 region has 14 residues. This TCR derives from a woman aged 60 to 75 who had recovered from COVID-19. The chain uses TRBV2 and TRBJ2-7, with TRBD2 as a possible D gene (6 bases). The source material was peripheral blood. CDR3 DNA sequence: TGTGCCAGCCAGCCGGAGGGGTCGACCTACGAGCAGTACTTC. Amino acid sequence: CASQPEGSTYEQYF.